The present T cell receptor (beta chain) was sequenced within a study of cytomegalovirus exposure and HLA in healthy donors. Study-wide points: Certain indistinguishable V segments, among them TRBV6-2 and TRBV6-3, were excluded. A link between a missense DCLRE1C variant and TCR beta V- and J-gene trimming emerged from a later analysis.

The germline V gene encodes CDR1 GTSNPN and CDR2 SVGIG (reference sequence). V was shortened by 3 bases and J by 10 bases, with 12 bases between the two germline ends. The CDR3 is 12 residues long. To note about this clone: Its specificity is not known.

PCR employed 60 Vbeta and 13 Jbeta primers. Clones were sequenced by immunoSEQ multiplex PCR, and TCRdb holds only the in-frame ones, with some missing. The table lists just over 150,000 clones, approximately 70% of them singletons. This clonotype was sampled from a man in his forties in good health and CMV-seropositive. J is TRBJ1-4 and V is TRBV30; TRBD1 is a possible D gene (5 bases). Specimen: PBMCs. CDR3 protein: CAWRGEGRKLFF. CDR3 sequence (DNA): TGTGCCTGGAGAGGGGAGGGGAGAAAACTGTTTTTT.